This T cell receptor (beta chain) was observed in a study of blood T cell repertoires in COVID-19. In the study overall: Material from acute and convalescent COVID-19 was sourced from the United States, Italy and Spain. Sources were T cells, B-cell-depleted T cells, or PBMCs; the material itself was cDNA or gDNA.

Seattle enrolled patients during active infection and tracked them longitudinally. CDR1 and CDR2 from the germline V gene are SGHTA and FQGNSA. The V gene end was trimmed by 4 bases and the J gene end by 3 bases; junction bases not matched to a gene: 8. The CDR3 has 15 residues. In the original analysis: Quantification of nucleated cells was approximated via reference gene primer amplification. The repertoire was sequenced with immunoSEQ multiplex PCR; TCRdb's copy has only in-frame clones and lacks some. V, J and clone size are taken as reported in that table, and D and trimming were inferred from the DNA itself. The sample contains about 350,000 clones, approximately 87% of which appear only once.

The sequence derives from a woman between 45 and 65 years old with COVID-19, enrolled during active disease. V usage is TRBV7-2 and J usage is TRBJ2-7; TRBD1 matches 8 bases. Source material: peripheral blood. CDR3 sequence: CASSSNQGASYEQYF. CDR3 coding DNA: TGTGCCAGCAGCTCGAACCAGGGGGCCAGCTACGAGCAGTACTTC.